These T cell receptor beta chains were read from a single sample in a study of blood T cell repertoires in COVID-19. This table comes from immunoSEQ multiplex PCR, and its TCRdb copy is limited to in-frame clones, with some not included. This table holds fewer than 150,000 clones, around 87% found once. The sample was peripheral blood. The source of these receptors is a woman aged 45-65 years who had recovered from COVID-19. The CDR3 runs from the conserved cysteine through the conserved F or W. D genes are given only for firm matches. For some rows the clone size is stated as once, few or many, or as a class when expanded; others skip it.

d_gene	v_gene	abundance	j_gene	CDR3aa	CDR3nt
NA	TRBV10-3	NA	TRBJ1-1	CAISESARANTEAFF	TGTGCCATCAGTGAGTCAGCCAGGGCGAACACTGAAGCTTTCTTT
TRBD1	TRBV5-1	NA	TRBJ2-7	CASNPGQEEGEQYF	TGCGCCAGCAATCCGGGACAGGAGGAGGGCGAGCAGTACTTC
TRBD1	TRBV6-6	NA	TRBJ1-5	CASTHRDSANQPQHF	TGTGCCAGCACCCACCGGGACAGCGCCAATCAGCCCCAGCATTTT
NA	TRBV29-1	once	TRBJ2-7	CSVLTGYEQYF	TGCAGCGTGCTGACAGGTTACGAGCAGTACTTC
TRBD2	TRBV15	once	TRBJ2-3	CATRLGLAGITDTQYF	TGTGCCACAAGATTGGGACTAGCGGGGATAACAGATACGCAGTATTTT
TRBD2	TRBV10-3	few	TRBJ2-1	CAIRELAGGRQQFF	TGTGCCATCAGAGAACTAGCGGGAGGACGCCAGCAGTTCTTC
NA	TRBV5-1	few	TRBJ2-7	CASSLDGIDEQYF	TGCGCCAGCAGCTTGGACGGGATCGACGAGCAGTACTTC
NA	TRBV9	NA	TRBJ2-1	CASSVIGSSYNEQFF	TGTGCCAGCAGCGTCATCGGGAGCTCCTACAATGAGCAGTTCTTC
TRBD1	TRBV28	NA	TRBJ2-7	CASSSAQGQGYYEQYF	TGTGCCAGCAGTAGCGCCCAGGGACAGGGGTACTACGAGCAGTACTTC
NA	TRBV27	NA	TRBJ2-1	CASSPHSYNEQFF	TGTGCCAGCAGTCCCCACTCCTACAATGAGCAGTTCTTC
TRBD1	TRBV9	NA	TRBJ1-2	CASSVGGTGGLGYTF	TGTGCCAGCAGCGTAGGAGGGACAGGGGGGCTAGGCTACACCTTC
NA	TRBV19	NA	TRBJ1-4	CASSIEGRGEKLFF	TGTGCCAGTAGTATTGAGGGCCGAGGGGAAAAACTGTTTTTT
NA	TRBV19	NA	TRBJ1-5	CASNWRDQPQHF	TGTGCCAGTAATTGGAGGGATCAGCCCCAGCATTTT
NA	TRBV11-3	NA	TRBJ1-5	CASSSGAFQPQHF	TGTGCCAGCAGCTCCGGTGCGTTTCAGCCCCAGCATTTT
NA	TRBV11-2	NA	TRBJ2-7	CASSLAGGTWNEQYF	TGTGCCAGCAGCTTAGCCGGGGGAACCTGGAACGAGCAGTACTTC
NA	TRBV6-1	NA	TRBJ1-1	CASSARRDRVNTEAFF	TGTGCCAGCAGTGCGAGGAGGGATCGGGTGAACACTGAAGCTTTCTTT
NA	TRBV13	few	TRBJ2-3	CASSLGGTGSRDTQYF	TGTGCCAGCAGCTTAGGGGGTACAGGGAGTCGGGATACGCAGTATTTT
NA	TRBV7-2	NA	TRBJ2-7	CASSLAVREQYF	TGTGCCAGCAGCTTAGCGGTCAGGGAGCAGTACTTC
TRBD1	TRBV7-9	NA	TRBJ1-2	CASSSSSTGGKYGYTF	TGTGCCAGCAGCTCCTCCTCGACAGGGGGCAAGTATGGCTACACCTTC
NA	TRBV30	NA	TRBJ1-1	CAWSVGGGLTEAFF	TGTGCCTGGAGTGTAGGGGGAGGGCTCACTGAAGCTTTCTTT
TRBD1	TRBV7-8	NA	TRBJ2-2	CASSLPRTGGETGELFF	TGTGCCAGCAGCTTACCTAGGACAGGGGGTGAAACCGGGGAGCTGTTTTTT
NA	TRBV29-1	NA	TRBJ2-7	CSPSACSYEQYF	TGCAGCCCAAGCGCCTGCTCCTACGAGCAGTACTTC
TRBD1	TRBV2	NA	TRBJ1-5	CASTDRRLEPQHF	TGTGCCAGCACGGACAGGAGGCTAGAGCCCCAGCATTTT
TRBD1	TRBV16	NA	TRBJ1-4	CASSQGRGGADEKLFF	TGTGCCAGCAGCCAAGGAAGAGGGGGCGCGGATGAAAAACTGTTTTTT
TRBD1	TRBV14	NA	TRBJ1-3	CASSHRGQISGNTIYF	TGTGCCAGCAGCCACCGGGGACAGATCTCTGGAAACACCATATATTTT
NA	TRBV18	NA	TRBJ2-1	CASSPLTTGSEQFF	TGTGCCAGCTCACCACTTACTACAGGGAGCGAGCAGTTCTTC
NA	TRBV11-3	NA	TRBJ2-1	CASTPGLKYNEQFF	TGTGCCAGCACCCCCGGGTTGAAGTACAATGAGCAGTTCTTC
NA	TRBV5-4	NA	TRBJ1-4	CASSSRLEVEEKLFF	TGTGCCAGCAGTTCCCGATTGGAGGTGGAGGAAAAACTGTTTTTT
NA	TRBV4-1	NA	TRBJ2-6	CASSQGIYRVTGANVLTF	TGCGCCAGCAGCCAAGGAATTTACAGGGTTACTGGGGCCAACGTCCTGACTTTC
NA	TRBV21-1	NA	TRBJ2-4	CASSSMGGLAKNIQYF	TGTGCCAGCAGCTCGATGGGGGGTCTAGCCAAAAACATTCAGTACTTC
NA	TRBV3-1/TRBV3-2	NA	TRBJ1-1	CASSLDSNTEAFF	TGTGCCAGCAGCCTCGACAGCAACACTGAAGCTTTCTTT
NA	TRBV28	NA	TRBJ1-5	CASSLLVGGPQHF	TGTGCCAGCAGTTTATTGGTGGGGGGTCCCCAGCATTTT
TRBD1	TRBV19	NA	TRBJ1-1	CASSLTGQMNTEAFF	TGTGCCAGTAGTTTAACGGGACAGATGAACACTGAAGCTTTCTTT
TRBD1	TRBV7-9	once	TRBJ1-1	CASSLSHRGSEAFF	TGTGCCAGCAGCTTATCACACAGGGGGTCTGAAGCTTTCTTT
TRBD2	TRBV7-9	NA	TRBJ2-1	CASSFGGLAGGGKQFF	TGTGCCAGCAGCTTCGGGGGACTAGCGGGAGGCGGTAAGCAGTTCTTC
NA	TRBV7-9	NA	TRBJ2-7	CASSLGPGRTYEQYF	TGTGCCAGCAGCTTAGGGCCAGGTCGTACGTACGAGCAGTACTTC
TRBD2	TRBV11-3	NA	TRBJ2-2	CASSLVLAGGHATTGELFF	TGTGCCAGCAGCTTAGTGCTAGCGGGGGGCCACGCGACCACCGGGGAGCTGTTTTTT
TRBD2	TRBV7-9	NA	TRBJ2-7	CASSSGTSVSYEQYF	TGTGCCAGCAGCTCCGGGACTAGCGTGTCCTACGAGCAGTACTTC
NA	TRBV6-5	NA	TRBJ2-7	CAGSDRPGEQYF	TGTGCCGGATCAGACAGGCCGGGAGAGCAGTACTTC
NA	TRBV9	NA	TRBJ1-2	CASSVALLGGHYGYTF	TGTGCCAGCAGCGTAGCCCTACTCGGGGGGCACTATGGCTACACCTTC
NA	TRBV25-1	NA	TRBJ2-3	CASSDPRVTDTQYF	TGTGCCAGCAGTGATCCGAGGGTCACAGATACGCAGTATTTT
TRBD1	TRBV27	NA	TRBJ1-4	CASRPDKLGTGTEKLFF	TGTGCCAGCAGACCTGACAAACTCGGGACAGGGACTGAAAAACTGTTTTTT
NA	TRBV10-1	NA	TRBJ1-4	CASRGSKPNEKLFF	TGCGCCAGCCGGGGGAGTAAACCAAATGAAAAACTGTTTTTT
NA	TRBV4-1	NA	TRBJ2-5	CASSQDREETQYF	TGCGCCAGCAGCCAAGATCGGGAAGAGACCCAGTACTTC
NA	TRBV11-2	NA	TRBJ2-1	CASSFLGGPGNEQFF	TGTGCCAGCAGCTTCTTGGGGGGGCCGGGAAATGAGCAGTTCTTC
TRBD2	TRBV18	NA	TRBJ2-7	CASSGLAGGSYEQYF	TGTGCCAGCTCTGGACTAGCGGGGGGCTCCTACGAGCAGTACTTC
NA	TRBV18	many	TRBJ1-6	CASSIEPNSPLHF	TGTGCCAGCTCTATCGAGCCTAATTCACCCCTCCACTTT